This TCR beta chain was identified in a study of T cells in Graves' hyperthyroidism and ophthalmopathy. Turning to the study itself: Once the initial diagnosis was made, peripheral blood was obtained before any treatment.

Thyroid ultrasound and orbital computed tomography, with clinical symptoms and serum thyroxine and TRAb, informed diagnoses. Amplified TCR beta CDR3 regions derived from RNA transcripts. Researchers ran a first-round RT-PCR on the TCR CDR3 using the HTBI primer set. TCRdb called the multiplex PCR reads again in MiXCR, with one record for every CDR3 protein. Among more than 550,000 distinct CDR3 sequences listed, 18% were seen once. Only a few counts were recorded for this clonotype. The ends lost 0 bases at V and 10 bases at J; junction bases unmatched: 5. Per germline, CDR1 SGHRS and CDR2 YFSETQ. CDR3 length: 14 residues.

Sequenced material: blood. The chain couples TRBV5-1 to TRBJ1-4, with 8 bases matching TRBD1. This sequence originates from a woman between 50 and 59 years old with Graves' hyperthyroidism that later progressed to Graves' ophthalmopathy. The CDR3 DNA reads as TGCGCCAGCAGCTTGGTTCAGACAGGGGCAAAACTGTTTTTT. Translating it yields CASSLVQTGAKLFF.